The 16 T cell receptor beta chains below come from one sample, sequenced in a study of cytomegalovirus exposure and HLA in healthy donors. PCR used 60 Vbeta primers and 13 Jbeta primers. Measured with immunoSEQ multiplex PCR; TCRdb has only the in-frame clones, and not every one. Of over 150,000 clones in the sample, about 83% were seen once. Sequenced material: PBMCs. These receptor sequences come from a young woman in good health and CMV-seronegative.

CDR3 DNA sequence: TGTGCCAGCAGCCTCGATAGGGGACTAGGCGGGGTCCCAGATACGCAGTATTTT. It specifies CASSLDRGLGGVPDTQYF. The J gene is TRBJ2-3, the V gene TRBV7-9; TRBD2 agrees at 8 bases. After removal of 5 bases from V and 4 bases from J, the junction contained 17 bases not matched to a gene. Germline CDR1 and CDR2: SEHNR and FQNEAQ (reference sequence). This CDR3 has 18 residues.

The chain links TRBV19 to TRBJ1-4; 8 positions agree with TRBD1. Germline-derived CDR1 and CDR2 are LNHDA and SQIVND (reference sequence). CDR3 length equals 20 residues. V lost 4 bases, J lost 0 bases, and 16 bases stayed unmatched. The CDR3 reads CASSRTGQRATFATNEKLFF. In DNA, the CDR3 is TGTGCCAGTAGTAGGACAGGGCAAAGGGCAACCTTTGCAACTAATGAAAAACTGTTTTTT.

This chain joins TRBV5-1 and TRBJ2-2, with TRBD2 matching 9 bases. The CDR3 sequence is 16 residues long. V was clipped by 2 bases and J by 0 bases; unmatched bases: 2. Germline values: CDR1 SGHRS, CDR2 YFSETQ. The CDR3 nucleotides are TGCGCCAGCAGCTTTCTAGCGGGGACGAACACCGGGGAGCTGTTTTTT. Protein: CASSFLAGTNTGELFF.

This chain uses TRBV11-3 with TRBJ2-3, with 10 bases identical to TRBD1. In germline, CDR1 is SGHNT, CDR2 YENEEA. The CDR3 has 15 amino acids. V was pared by 5 bases and J by 6 bases, with 8 bases of the junction left unmatched. This CDR3 reads CASSPRTGGIDTQYF. The CDR3 DNA reads TGTGCCAGCAGCCCCCGGACAGGGGGTATCGATACGCAGTATTTT.

The chain carries TRBV15 and TRBJ1-2, with a tentative D call TRBD1 (5 bases). There are 13 residues in the CDR3. CDR1 and CDR2 from the germline V gene are LNHNV and YYDKDF (reference sequence). V dropped 1 base and J dropped 6 bases, with 9 bases sitting between them. The CDR3 bases are TGTGCCACCAGCAGAGTCCGGGGGGATGGCTACACCTTC. Its protein product is CATSRVRGDGYTF. Drawing the rest from reference TRBV15 and TRBJ1-2, the complete variable domain is DAMVIQNPRYQVTQFGKPVTLSCSQTLNHNVMYWYQQKSSQAPKLLFHYYDKDFNNEADTPDNFQSRRPNTSFCFLDIRSPGLGDTAMYLCATSRVRGDGYTFGSGTRLTVV.

CDR3 sequence reads: CAITASGTANTGELFF. The CDR3 DNA sequence: TGTGCCATCACGGCTAGCGGGACCGCGAACACCGGGGAGCTGTTTTTT. The chain combines TRBV10-3 with TRBJ2-2; 9 positions match TRBD2. The CDR3 contains 16 residues. V trimming: 7 bases; J trimming: 0 bases; junction bases outside the gene matches: 6. The germline V gene has CDR1 ENHRY and CDR2 SYGVKD.

For this clone: Other DNA sequences of this sample code for an identical CDR3. The chain has TRBV25-1 and TRBJ2-7; TRBD1 agrees at 9 bases. From germline, CDR1 is MGHDK and CDR2 SYGVNS. V lost 5 bases and J lost 6; bases outside the gene matches: 20. There are 18 residues in the CDR3. This CDR3 is CASSLPNRGTGQGREQYF. DNA of the CDR3: TGTGCCAGCAGTCTCCCCAATAGAGGCACGGGACAGGGACGCGAGCAGTACTTC.

This chain connects TRBV11-1 to TRBJ2-2; no firm D call. The germline V gene has CDR1 SGHAT and CDR2 FQDESV (reference sequence). V lost 5 bases and J 5 bases, leaving 3 bases between the germline ends. This CDR3 is built from 11 residues. The CDR3 loop reads CASSPTGELFF. The CDR3 bases are TGTGCCAGCAGCCCGACCGGGGAGCTGTTTTTT. Full variable domain (remainder filled in from reference TRBV11-1 and TRBJ2-2): EAEVAQSPRYKITEKSQAVAFWCDPISGHATLYWYRQILGQGPELLVQFQDESVVDDSQLPKDRFSAERLKGVDSTLKIQPAELGDSAMYLCASSPTGELFFGEGSRLTVL.

The chain carries TRBV7-9 and TRBJ1-5; D unclear. The V gene's germline CDR1 is SEHNR and CDR2 FQNEAQ (reference sequence). The CDR3 contains 15 residues. V lost 1 base and J lost 0, with 7 bases in between. The CDR3 here is CASSLGLNSNQPQHF. For the CDR3, the DNA is TGTGCCAGCAGCTTAGGGCTGAATAGCAATCAGCCCCAGCATTTT.

This clone was counted a few times. The gene calls are TRBV12-1 and TRBJ1-5; the D call in the table, TRBD1, was not verified against the DNA. TRBV12-1 is annotated as a pseudogene. This CDR3 spans 16 amino acids. CDR3 nucleotide sequence: TGTGCCAGTTACCTTTCCGGCCAGGGTGGAAATCAGCCCCAGCATTTT. Protein sequence: CASYLSGQGGNQPQHF.

V is TRBV6-5 and J is TRBJ1-1; tentatively, D is TRBD1 (5 bases). The CDR3 is 15 residues long. Germline CDR1 MNHEY, CDR2 SVGAGI. Trimming left V 5 bases short and J 2 bases short, with 15 bases between. CDR3 loop: CASSSPFGANTEAFF. In DNA, the CDR3 is TGTGCCAGCAGTAGCCCTTTTGGGGCTAACACTGAAGCTTTCTTT.

The V call is TRBV28, the J call TRBJ1-2; D is unresolved. This CDR3 region has 13 residues. Germline values: CDR1 MDHEN, CDR2 SYDVKM. V was cut by 2 bases and J by 0 bases, with 4 bases left in between. For the CDR3, the DNA is TGTGCCAGCAGTTTAGGCACTAACTATGGCTACACCTTC. Residues: CASSLGTNYGYTF.

This chain joins TRBV5-6 and TRBJ2-1, with 7 bases lining up with TRBD2. This CDR3 contains 16 residues. Losses at the gene ends were 0 bases for V and 7 bases for J; bases not matched to a gene: 10. Germline V lookup: CDR1 SGHDT, CDR2 YYEEEE. CDR3 DNA: TGTGCCAGCAGCTTGGGGTTTGCGGGAGTGATAAATGAGCAGTTCTTC. Amino acid sequence: CASSLGFAGVINEQFF.

This sequence joins TRBV12-1 and TRBJ1-5; TRBD1 reflects the table's D call only, with no check against the DNA. TRBV12-1 is a pseudogene. This CDR3 is built from 16 residues. CDR3: CASSGRQGAGNQPQHF. CDR3 coding DNA: TGTGCCAGCAGCGGCCGACAGGGGGCGGGCAATCAGCCCCAGCATTTT.

The gene calls are TRBV19 and TRBJ2-3; 7 bases agree with TRBD1. CDR3 length: 14 residues. Trimming removed 8 bases from V and 2 bases from J; junction bases left unmatched: 7. In germline, CDR1 is LNHDA, CDR2 SQIVND (reference sequence). This chain's CDR3 is CASEGAEITDTQYF. For the CDR3, the DNA is TGTGCCAGTGAGGGGGCGGAAATCACAGATACGCAGTATTTT.

V and J are TRBV11-2 and TRBJ2-7; D might be TRBD1 (6 bases). Per germline, CDR1 SGHAT and CDR2 FQNNGV. V lost 10 bases to trimming and J lost 4 bases, with 17 bases between them. The CDR3 runs 13 residues. The CDR3 region is CATLAGTQYEQYF. As DNA, the CDR3 is TGTGCCACCCTGGCAGGGACACAGTACGAGCAGTACTTC.